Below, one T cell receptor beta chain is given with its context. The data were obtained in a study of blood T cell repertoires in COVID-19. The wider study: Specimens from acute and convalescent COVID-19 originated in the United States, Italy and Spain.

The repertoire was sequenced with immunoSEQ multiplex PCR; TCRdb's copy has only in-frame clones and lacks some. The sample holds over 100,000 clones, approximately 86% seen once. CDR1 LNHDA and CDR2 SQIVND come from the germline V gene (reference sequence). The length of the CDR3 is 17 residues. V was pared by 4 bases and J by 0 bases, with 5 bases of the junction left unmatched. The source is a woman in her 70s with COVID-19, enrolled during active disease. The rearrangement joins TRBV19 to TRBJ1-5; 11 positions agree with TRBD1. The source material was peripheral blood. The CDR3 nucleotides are TGTGCCAGTAGTAGGGACAGGGGGGAAGGTAGCAATCAGCCCCAGCATTTT. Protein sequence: CASSRDRGEGSNQPQHF.